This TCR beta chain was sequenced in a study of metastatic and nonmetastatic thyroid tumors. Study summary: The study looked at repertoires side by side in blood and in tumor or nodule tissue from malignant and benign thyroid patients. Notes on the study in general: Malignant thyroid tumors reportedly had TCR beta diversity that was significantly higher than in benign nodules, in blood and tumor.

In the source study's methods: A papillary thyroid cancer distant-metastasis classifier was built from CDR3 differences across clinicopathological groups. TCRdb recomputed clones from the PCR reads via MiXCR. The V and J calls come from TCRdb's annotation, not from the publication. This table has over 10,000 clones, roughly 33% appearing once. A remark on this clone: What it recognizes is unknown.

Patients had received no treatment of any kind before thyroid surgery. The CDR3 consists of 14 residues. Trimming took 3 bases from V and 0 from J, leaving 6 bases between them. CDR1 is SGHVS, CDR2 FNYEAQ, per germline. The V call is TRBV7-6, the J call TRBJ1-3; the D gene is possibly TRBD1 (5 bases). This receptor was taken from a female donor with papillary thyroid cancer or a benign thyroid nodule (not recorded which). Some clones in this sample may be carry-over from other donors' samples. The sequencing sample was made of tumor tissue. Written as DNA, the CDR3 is TGTGCCAGCAGCTTGGGGGACTCTGGAAACACCATATATTTT. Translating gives CASSLGDSGNTIYF.